The sequence of this TCR beta chain was determined in a study of shared clonotypes between healthy human individuals. Overall study: Aged 18 to 49, the donors were a couple of women and a few men.

This clone was detected once. Per the germline V gene, CDR1 is SGHVS and CDR2 is FQNEAQ. V gave up 2 bases and J gave up 4 bases, with 5 bases separating them. This CDR3 is 12 amino acids long. Within Nashville, Tennessee resided all donors, each a Caucasian adult. Roughly 30,000 T cell genomes, or about 300 ng DNA, went into replicate PCRs of unsorted PBMC. How the authors handled the data: As immunoSEQ supplied junction-only sequences (without quality scores), filtering differed. Clones were sequenced by immunoSEQ multiplex PCR, and TCRdb holds only the in-frame ones, with some missing. D and trimming were read from the DNA, whereas the V and J calls and clone size are those reported in that table. Of about 490,000 clones in the sample, 81% are singletons; the top ten hold roughly 13%.

The TCR comes from a woman in her 40s in good health. Some clones in this sample may be carry-over from other donors' samples. This chain uses TRBV7-8 with TRBJ2-5; D not resolved. The sequencing input was PBMCs. Here the CDR3 reads CASSLFRETQYF. The CDR3 coding sequence is TGTGCCAGCAGCTTATTCAGAGAGACCCAGTACTTC.